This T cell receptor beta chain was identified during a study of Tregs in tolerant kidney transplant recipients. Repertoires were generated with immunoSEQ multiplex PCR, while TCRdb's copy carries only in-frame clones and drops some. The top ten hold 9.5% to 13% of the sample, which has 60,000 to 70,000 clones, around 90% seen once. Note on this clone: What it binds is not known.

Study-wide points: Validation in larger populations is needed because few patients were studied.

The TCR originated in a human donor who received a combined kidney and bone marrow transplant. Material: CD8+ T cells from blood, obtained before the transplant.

The CDR3 here is CAIASLHSDRGTPNEQFF. Written as DNA, the CDR3 is TGTGCCATCGCCTCCCTCCACTCAGACAGGGGAACCCCCAATGAGCAGTTCTTC. J is TRBJ2-1 and V is TRBV27; 8 bases line up with TRBD1. The CDR3 is made up of 18 amino acids. Per germline, CDR1 MNHEY and CDR2 SMNVEV (reference sequence). V gave up 10 bases and J gave up 6 bases; unmatched junction bases: 23.